Shown below are 22 T cell receptor beta chains from a single sample sequenced in a study of regulatory T cells in long-lasting Graves disease. Both iRepertoire HTBI primers and Arm-PCR of CDR3 regions were used to build the TCR beta libraries. TCRdb independently ran MiXCR on the multiplex PCR reads; one entry per CDR3 protein. The sample yields 500,000 to 700,000 distinct CDR3 sequences, roughly 16% seen once. As to time point: newly diagnosed GD, antithyroid drugs for less than 3 months. Isolated PBMC RNA provided the starting material for the TCR library. These data were likewise used in another study, on T cells in Graves' hyperthyroidism and ophthalmopathy.

The sample was peripheral blood mononuclear cells (PBMCs), taken at new diagnosis, from a patient treated with antithyroid drugs. These receptors were collected from a woman in her thirties with Graves disease.

In its sample, this clonotype was seen many times. The chain links TRBV12-3 or TRBV12-4 to TRBJ1-4; possible D gene TRBD1, 6 bases. This CDR3 is built from 14 residues. V was clipped by 6 bases and J by 8 bases, with 16 bases between them. The CDR3 sequence: CASREGTIGEKLFF. The CDR3 DNA is TGTGCCAGCAGGGAAGGGACAATTGGGGAAAAACTGTTTTTT.

This clonotype occurred many times. The V gene is TRBV2, the J gene TRBJ1-4; D not certain. The germline V gene encodes CDR1 SNHLY and CDR2 FYNNEI. Trimming took off 3 bases at V and 3 bases at J, with 8 bases between the two ends. The CDR3 contains 14 residues. Written as DNA, the CDR3 is TGTGCCAGCAGTGAGCACGGGTCTAATGAAAAACTGTTTTTT. Translating it yields CASSEHGSNEKLFF.

This clonotype was recorded at least ten times. The chain uses TRBV28 and TRBJ1-6; no clear D gene. Trimming took 5 bases from V and 5 from J, leaving 13 bases between them. The CDR3 is 15 residues long. The germline CDR1 and CDR2 sequences are MDHEN and SYDVKM. CDR3 nucleotides: TGTGCCAGCAGTCCCGTTGCAGGCGATAATTCACCCCTCCACTTT. Its translation: CASSPVAGDNSPLHF.

This clonotype has a count of ten or more. CDR3 in amino acids: CASSYGETGSYEQYF. CDR3 nucleotides: TGTGCCAGCAGTTACGGCGAGACAGGATCCTACGAGCAGTACTTC. This chain connects TRBV6-5 to TRBJ2-7; weak D call: TRBD1 (6 bases). Trimming stripped 2 bases from V and 1 base from J, with 12 bases between. The CDR3 has 15 amino acids. Per germline, CDR1 MNHEY and CDR2 SVGAGI.

This clonotype showed up just a few times. The chain couples TRBV6-1 to TRBJ2-3; no clear D. The CDR3 is 17 residues long. Germline V gives CDR1 MNHNS, CDR2 SASEGT. V was pared by 5 bases and J by 3 bases, with 21 bases between. CDR3 coding DNA: TGTGCCAGCAGTCGGAGCTCTGAGCTAAGACGTACAGATACGCAGTATTTT. Translation: CASSRSSELRRTDTQYF.

This clonotype has ten or more counts. The rearrangement links TRBV27 to TRBJ2-5; D gene ambiguous. The CDR3 spans 16 residues. Trimming removed 0 bases from V and 3 bases from J, with 14 bases in between. Per germline, CDR1 MNHEY and CDR2 SMNVEV (reference sequence). CDR3 region: CASSLSGGVAEETQYF. In DNA, the CDR3 is TGTGCCAGCAGTTTATCTGGCGGAGTGGCCGAAGAGACCCAGTACTTC.

This clonotype was counted ten times or more. The genes are TRBV28 and TRBJ1-5; D is unclear. Trimming took 4 bases from V and 5 from J, leaving 12 bases between them. The germline V gene encodes CDR1 MDHEN and CDR2 SYDVKM. The CDR3 spans 14 residues. CDR3 DNA sequence: TGTGCCAGCAGTTCGTTAAACTCATATCAGCCCCAGCATTTT. Its protein product is CASSSLNSYQPQHF.

V usage is TRBV2 and J usage is TRBJ2-7; maybe TRBD1 (6 bases). The CDR3 contains 13 residues. Trimming removed 7 bases at V and 3 bases at J, with 13 bases between. The germline V gene has CDR1 SNHLY and CDR2 FYNNEI. The DNA of the CDR3 is TGTGCCAGCACAGAACAGGGTATCTACGAGCAGTACTTC. It encodes CASTEQGIYEQYF. Drawing the rest from reference TRBV2 and TRBJ2-7, the complete variable domain is EPEVTQTPSHQVTQMGQEVILRCVPISNHLYFYWYRQILGQKVEFLVSFYNNEISEKSEIFDDQFSVERPDGSNFTLKIRSTKLEDSAMYFCASTEQGIYEQYFGPGTRLTVT.

This clonotype was seen repeatedly, ten times or more. The chain employs TRBV7-2 and TRBJ2-3, with D possibly TRBD2 on 5 matching bases. V lost 6 bases, J lost 10 bases, and 14 bases lay in between. CDR1 and CDR2 from the germline V gene are SGHTA and FQGNSA. CDR3 size: 12 residues. The CDR3 DNA is TGTGCCAGCAGTCCCCGGGATGTAGCGCAGTATTTT. This encodes CASSPRDVAQYF. Full variable domain (outside the CDR3, taken from reference TRBV7-2 and TRBJ2-3): GAGVSQSPSNKVTEKGKDVELRCDPISGHTALYWYRQSLGQGLEFLIYFQGNSAPDKSGLPSDRFSAERTGGSVSTLTIQRTQQEDSAVYLCASSPRDVAQYFGPGTRLTVL.

The CDR3 reads CASSQDFREGGTDTQYF. The CDR3 DNA follows: TGTGCCAGCAGCCAAGATTTCCGGGAGGGGGGCACAGATACGCAGTATTTT. The chain has TRBV14 and TRBJ2-3; 8 nucleotides line up with TRBD2. The CDR3 runs 17 residues. J was trimmed by 1 base and V by 0 bases; bases with no gene match: 6. Germline V CDR1 and CDR2: SGHDN, FVKESK.

This clonotype was seen a handful of times. The chain employs TRBV20-1 and TRBJ1-2, with D possibly being TRBD1 (6 bases). CDR1 is DFQATT, CDR2 SNEGSKA, per germline (reference sequence). Trimming left V 5 bases short and J 2 bases short, with 18 bases between. This CDR3 region has 15 residues. CDR3 bases: TGCAGTGCTCCCACGCAGACAGGAGGAAACTATGGCTACACCTTC. Translating gives CSAPTQTGGNYGYTF.

There are many counts of this clonotype. The chain employs TRBV20-1 and TRBJ1-1; D gene unclear. The CDR3 sequence is 13 residues long. Between the trimmed V and J ends, which lost 3 bases and 1 base, there was a span of 9 bases. Germline-derived CDR1 and CDR2 are DFQATT and SNEGSKA (reference sequence). CDR3 sequence (DNA): TGCAGTGCTAGTACAGTGGGGAACACTGAAGCTTTCTTT. Residues: CSASTVGNTEAFF.

This clonotype was seen ten or more times. The CDR3 spells CATSRPRLFVEKLFF. For the CDR3, the DNA is TGTGCCACCAGCAGACCCCGTTTGTTTGTAGAAAAACTGTTTTTT. The chain couples TRBV15 to TRBJ1-4; no reliable D call. V was pared by 2 bases and J by 8 bases, with 15 bases between. In germline, CDR1 is LNHNV, CDR2 YYDKDF (reference sequence). The CDR3 extends over 15 amino acids.

The genes are TRBV12-3 or TRBV12-4 and TRBJ2-3; tentatively, D is TRBD2 (6 bases). V was trimmed by 3 bases and J by 1 base, leaving 14 bases between them. There are 16 residues in the CDR3. CDR3 region: CASSFFLGGGTDTQYF. In DNA, the CDR3 is TGTGCCAGCAGTTTTTTTCTCGGGGGTGGCACAGATACGCAGTATTTT.

This clonotype was observed many times. The chain is built from TRBV2 and TRBJ2-7; 9 nucleotides line up with TRBD2. V shed 6 bases and J 2 bases; nucleotides not matched to a gene: 11. This CDR3 region has 16 residues. Germline V gene lookup returns CDR1 SNHLY and CDR2 FYNNEI. DNA of the CDR3: TGTGCCAGCAGATCCCTCCGGACTAGCGAACCCTACGAGCAGTACTTC. Translating it yields CASRSLRTSEPYEQYF.

The genes are TRBV29-1 and TRBJ2-3; 7 bases match TRBD2. CDR1 is SQVTM, CDR2 ANQGSEA, per germline. V was pared by 1 base and J by 6 bases, with 13 bases of the junction left unmatched. The CDR3 runs 16 residues. For the CDR3, the DNA is TGCAGCGTTGAAGGGGATCTTGCGGGAGAGGGGGATACGCAGTATTTT. Its translation: CSVEGDLAGEGDTQYF.

In this sample, this clonotype turned up many times. CDR3 coding DNA: TGCGCCAGCAGCCGAGGCGGGCAGGGCTACAATGAGCAGTTCTTC. Translated, it gives CASSRGGQGYNEQFF. The genes are TRBV5-1 and TRBJ2-1; D could derive from TRBD1 or TRBD2 (5 bases each). CDR3 size: 15 residues. Germline CDR1 reads SGHRS; CDR2 reads YFSETQ. V lost 4 bases to trimming and J lost 3 bases, with 14 bases between them.

The genes are TRBV6-2 or TRBV6-3 and TRBJ1-1; D not resolved. Trimming stripped 5 bases from V and 1 base from J, with 11 bases between. The CDR3 spans 14 residues. Germline CDR1 MNHEY, CDR2 SVGEGT. The CDR3 DNA is TGTGCCAGCAGTGAGCTACAGACGAACACTGAAGCTTTCTTT. Translating gives CASSELQTNTEAFF.

This clonotype came up a few times. The rearrangement uses TRBV10-1 and TRBJ2-3; TRBD2 aligns across 13 bases. V was pared by 3 bases and J by 3 bases, with 3 bases of the junction left unmatched. Germline CDR1 and CDR2: WNHNN and SYGVQD (reference sequence). The CDR3 is 16 amino acids. This chain's CDR3 is CASSDEGLAGTDTQYF. For the CDR3, the DNA is TGCGCCAGCAGTGACGAGGGACTAGCGGGGACAGATACGCAGTATTTT.

The chain links TRBV3-1 to TRBJ1-1; 10 bases align to TRBD1. The CDR3 extends over 17 amino acids. Germline CDR1 is LGHDT and CDR2 is YNNKEL (reference sequence). The V segment lost 1 base and the J segment 10 bases; nucleotides outside the gene matches: 15. The chain's CDR3 is CASSQGPGQGLSNGAFF. As DNA, the CDR3 is TGTGCCAGCAGCCAAGGACCGGGACAGGGGCTATCCAATGGAGCTTTCTTT.

This chain links TRBV27 with TRBJ1-2, with a possible D match to TRBD1 (5 bases). The germline gives CDR1 MNHEY, CDR2 SMNVEV (reference sequence). V lost 2 bases, J lost 6 bases, and 16 bases lay in between. The CDR3 covers 15 residues. The CDR3 is CASSLGGRFGDGYTF. The CDR3 DNA reads as TGTGCCAGCAGTTTAGGGGGTAGGTTCGGTGATGGCTACACCTTC.

The J gene is TRBJ1-5, the V gene TRBV3-1; D unresolved. The CDR3 sequence is 14 residues long. Germline V gene data show CDR1 as LGHDT and CDR2 as YNNKEL (reference sequence). V shed 2 bases and J shed 6 bases, with 11 bases lying between them. In DNA form, the CDR3 reads TGTGCCAGCAGCCAAAGCGGAGGGCCTCAGCCCCAGCATTTT. This gives the protein CASSQSGGPQPQHF.